This TCR beta chain was found in a study of technical replicates of blood from several donors. Germline CDR1 reads KGHSH; CDR2 reads LQKENI. Trimming pared 3 bases from V and 7 bases from J, leaving 13 bases between. The CDR3 totals 14 residues. Assay: immunoSEQ multiplex PCR; the TCRdb copy retains only in-frame clones and omits some. The data show around 100,000 clones, roughly 95% seen once. Sequences were obtained from T cells isolated from PBMCs. The chain couples TRBV18 to TRBJ1-5; unclear D gene. This clonotype was sampled from a human donor in good health. The CDR3 DNA follows: TGTGCCAGCTCACCTCTACGTGGAGAACAGCCCCAGCATTTT. Its protein product is CASSPLRGEQPQHF.